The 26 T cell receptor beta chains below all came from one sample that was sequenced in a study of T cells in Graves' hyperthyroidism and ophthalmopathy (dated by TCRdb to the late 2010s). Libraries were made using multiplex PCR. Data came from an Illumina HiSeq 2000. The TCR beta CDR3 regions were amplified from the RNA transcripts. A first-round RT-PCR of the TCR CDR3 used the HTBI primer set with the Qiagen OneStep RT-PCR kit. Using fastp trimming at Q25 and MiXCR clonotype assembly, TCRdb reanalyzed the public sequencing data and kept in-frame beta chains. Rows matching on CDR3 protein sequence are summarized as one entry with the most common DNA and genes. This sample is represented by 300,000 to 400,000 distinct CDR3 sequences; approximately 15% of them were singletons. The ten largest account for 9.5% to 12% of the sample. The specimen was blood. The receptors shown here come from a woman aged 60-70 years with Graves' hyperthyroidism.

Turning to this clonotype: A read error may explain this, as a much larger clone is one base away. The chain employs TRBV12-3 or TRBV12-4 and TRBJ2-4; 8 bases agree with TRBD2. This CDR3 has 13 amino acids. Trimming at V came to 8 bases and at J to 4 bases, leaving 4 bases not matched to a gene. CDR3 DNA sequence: TGTGCCAGCTGGCGGGGGGTGAAAAACATTCAGTACTTC. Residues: CASWRGVKNIQYF.

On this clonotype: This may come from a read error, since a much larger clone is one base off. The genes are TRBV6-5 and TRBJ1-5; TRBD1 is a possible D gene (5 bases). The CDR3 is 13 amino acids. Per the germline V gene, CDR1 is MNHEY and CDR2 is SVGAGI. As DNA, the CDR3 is TGTGCCAGCAATTACAGGACCATTCAGCCCCAGCATTTT. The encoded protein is CASNYRTIQPQHF.

CDR3 nucleotides: TGTGCCAGCAGCTTGTTAGTTAGCGGGAGGGCCAGGGCAGATACGCAGTATTTT. It codes for CASSLLVSGRARADTQYF. V gene TRBV5-4 combines with J gene TRBJ2-3, with 11 positions matching TRBD2. The CDR3 sequence is 18 residues long. V lost 1 base to trimming and J lost 4 bases; unmatched junction nucleotides: 11. Germline V gene sequence: CDR1 SGHNT, CDR2 YYREEE (reference sequence). Combining the CDR3 with reference TRBV5-4 and TRBJ2-3 gives the whole variable domain ETGVTQSPTHLIKTRGQQVTLRCSSQSGHNTVSWYQQALGQGPQFIFQYYREEENGRGNFPPRFSGLQFPNYSSELNVNALELDDSALYLCASSLLVSGRARADTQYFGPGTRLTVL.

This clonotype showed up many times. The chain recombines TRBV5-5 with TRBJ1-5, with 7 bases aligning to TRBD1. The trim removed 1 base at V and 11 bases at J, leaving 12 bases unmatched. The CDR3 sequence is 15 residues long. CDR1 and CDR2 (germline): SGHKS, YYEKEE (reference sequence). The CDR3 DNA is TGTGCCAGCAGCTTGTCCGGACAGGTCACAGGGGCCCAGCATTTT. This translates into CASSLSGQVTGAQHF.

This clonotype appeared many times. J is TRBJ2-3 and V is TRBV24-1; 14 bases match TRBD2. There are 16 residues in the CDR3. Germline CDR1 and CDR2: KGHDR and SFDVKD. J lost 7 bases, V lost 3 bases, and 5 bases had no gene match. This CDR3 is CATSDPGLAGEHTQYF. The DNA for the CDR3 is TGTGCCACCAGTGATCCGGGACTAGCGGGAGAACATACGCAGTATTTT.

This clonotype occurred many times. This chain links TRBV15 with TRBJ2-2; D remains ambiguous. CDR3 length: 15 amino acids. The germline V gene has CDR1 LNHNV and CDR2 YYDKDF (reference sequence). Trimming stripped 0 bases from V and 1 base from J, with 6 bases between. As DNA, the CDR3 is TGTGCCACCAGCAGAGATAGGCTGAACACCGGGGAGCTGTTTTTT. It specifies CATSRDRLNTGELFF.

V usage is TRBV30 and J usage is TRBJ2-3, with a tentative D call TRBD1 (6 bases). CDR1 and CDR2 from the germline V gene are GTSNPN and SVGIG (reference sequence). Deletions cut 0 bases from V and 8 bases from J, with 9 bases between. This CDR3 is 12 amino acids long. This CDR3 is CAWSVQGGTQYF. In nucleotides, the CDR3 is TGTGCCTGGAGTGTACAGGGTGGTACGCAGTATTTT.

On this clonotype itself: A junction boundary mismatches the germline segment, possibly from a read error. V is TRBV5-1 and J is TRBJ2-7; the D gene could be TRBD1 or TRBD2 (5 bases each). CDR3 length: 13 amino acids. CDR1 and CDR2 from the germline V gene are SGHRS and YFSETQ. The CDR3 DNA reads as TGCGCCAGCAGCTTTGGGACCTCCTACAAGCAGTACTTC. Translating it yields CASSFGTSYKQYF.

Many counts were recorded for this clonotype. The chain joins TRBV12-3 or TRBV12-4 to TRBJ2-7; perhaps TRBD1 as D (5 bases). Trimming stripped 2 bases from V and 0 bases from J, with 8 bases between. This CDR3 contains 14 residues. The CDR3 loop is CASSLQDNSYEQYF. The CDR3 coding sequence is TGTGCCAGCAGTTTACAGGACAACTCCTACGAGCAGTACTTC.

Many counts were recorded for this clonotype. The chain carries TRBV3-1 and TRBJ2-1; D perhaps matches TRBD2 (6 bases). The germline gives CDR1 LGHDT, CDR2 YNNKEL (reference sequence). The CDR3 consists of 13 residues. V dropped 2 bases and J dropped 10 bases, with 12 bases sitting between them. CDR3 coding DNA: TGTGCCAGCAGCCAACTACTAGCTCGCGAGCAGTTCTTC. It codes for CASSQLLAREQFF.

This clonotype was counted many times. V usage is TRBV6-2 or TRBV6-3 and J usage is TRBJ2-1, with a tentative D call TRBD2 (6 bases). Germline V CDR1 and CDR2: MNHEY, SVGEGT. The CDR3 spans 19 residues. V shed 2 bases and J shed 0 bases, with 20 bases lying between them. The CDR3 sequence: CASSYLAPKFSSSYNEQFF. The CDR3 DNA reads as TGTGCCAGCAGTTACCTAGCGCCCAAATTTTCTAGCTCCTACAATGAGCAGTTCTTC.

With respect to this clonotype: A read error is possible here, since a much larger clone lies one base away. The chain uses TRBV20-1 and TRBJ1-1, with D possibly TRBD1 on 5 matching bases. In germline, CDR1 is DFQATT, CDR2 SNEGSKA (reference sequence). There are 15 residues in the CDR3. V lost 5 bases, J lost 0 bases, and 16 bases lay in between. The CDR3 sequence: CSADALGGMNTEAFF. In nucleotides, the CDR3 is TGCAGTGCTGACGCACTGGGGGGAATGAACACTGAAGCTTTCTTT.

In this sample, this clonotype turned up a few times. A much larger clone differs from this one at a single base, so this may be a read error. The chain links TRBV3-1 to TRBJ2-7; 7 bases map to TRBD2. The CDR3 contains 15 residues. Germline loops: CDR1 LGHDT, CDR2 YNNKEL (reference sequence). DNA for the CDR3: TGTACCAGCAGCCGACCTAGCGGTGGGATCTACGAGCAGTACTTC. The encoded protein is CTSSRPSGGIYEQYF.

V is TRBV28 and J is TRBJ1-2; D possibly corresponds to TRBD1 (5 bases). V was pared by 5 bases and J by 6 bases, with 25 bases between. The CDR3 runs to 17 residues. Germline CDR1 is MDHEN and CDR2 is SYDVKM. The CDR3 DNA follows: TGTGCCAGCAGTCAGACTAGCGGGAGGGCCAGGGCTCATGGCTACACCTTC. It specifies CASSQTSGRARAHGYTF.

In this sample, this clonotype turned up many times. The CDR3: CASSSSGGTYYEQYF. In DNA form, the CDR3 reads TGTGCCAGCAGCTCAAGCGGGGGGACGTACTACGAGCAGTACTTC. The chain links TRBV7-8 to TRBJ2-7, with 9 bases matching TRBD2. Germline values: CDR1 SGHVS, CDR2 FQNEAQ. V shed 4 bases, J shed 3 bases, and the junction held 7 bases outside the gene matches. The CDR3 runs 15 residues.

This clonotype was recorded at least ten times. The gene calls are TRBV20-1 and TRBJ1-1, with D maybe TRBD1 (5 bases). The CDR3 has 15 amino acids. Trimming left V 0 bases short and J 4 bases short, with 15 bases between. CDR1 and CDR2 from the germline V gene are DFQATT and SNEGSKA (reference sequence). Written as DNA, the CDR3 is TGCAGTGCTAGAGATACAGGACTTCGAGGCACTGAAGCTTTCTTT. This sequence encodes CSARDTGLRGTEAFF.

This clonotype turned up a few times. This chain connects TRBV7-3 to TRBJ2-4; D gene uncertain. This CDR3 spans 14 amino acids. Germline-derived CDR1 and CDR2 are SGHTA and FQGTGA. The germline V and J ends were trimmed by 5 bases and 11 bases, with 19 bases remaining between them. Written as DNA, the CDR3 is TGTGCCAGCAGCGCGTTCGCCGAGCCCGCGCTTCAGTACTTC. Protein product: CASSAFAEPALQYF.

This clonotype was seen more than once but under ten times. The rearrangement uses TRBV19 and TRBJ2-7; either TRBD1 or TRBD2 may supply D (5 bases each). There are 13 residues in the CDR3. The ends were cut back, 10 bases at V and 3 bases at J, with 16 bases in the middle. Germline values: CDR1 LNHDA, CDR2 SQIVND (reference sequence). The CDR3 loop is CATTAGDLYEQYF. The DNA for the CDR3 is TGTGCCACCACCGCCGGGGACCTCTACGAGCAGTACTTC.

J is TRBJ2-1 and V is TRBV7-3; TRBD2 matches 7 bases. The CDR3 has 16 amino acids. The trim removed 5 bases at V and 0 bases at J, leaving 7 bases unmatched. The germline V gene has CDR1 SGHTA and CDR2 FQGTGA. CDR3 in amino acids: CASSGQAGSSYNEQFF. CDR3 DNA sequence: TGTGCCAGCAGCGGACAAGCGGGGAGCTCCTACAATGAGCAGTTCTTC.

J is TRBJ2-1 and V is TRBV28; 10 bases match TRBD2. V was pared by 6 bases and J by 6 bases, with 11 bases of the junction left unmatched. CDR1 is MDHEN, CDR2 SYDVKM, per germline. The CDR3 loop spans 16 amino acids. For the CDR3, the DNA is TGTGCCAGCAGCGGAGGAGCGGGAGGGCGCGTCAATGAGCAGTTCTTC. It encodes CASSGGAGGRVNEQFF.

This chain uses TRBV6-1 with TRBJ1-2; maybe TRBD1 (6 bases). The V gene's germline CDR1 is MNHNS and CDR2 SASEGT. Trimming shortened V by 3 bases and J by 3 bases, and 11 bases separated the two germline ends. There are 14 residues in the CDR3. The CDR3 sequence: CASSETTGHYGYTF. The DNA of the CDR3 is TGTGCCAGCAGTGAGACGACAGGACACTATGGCTACACCTTC.

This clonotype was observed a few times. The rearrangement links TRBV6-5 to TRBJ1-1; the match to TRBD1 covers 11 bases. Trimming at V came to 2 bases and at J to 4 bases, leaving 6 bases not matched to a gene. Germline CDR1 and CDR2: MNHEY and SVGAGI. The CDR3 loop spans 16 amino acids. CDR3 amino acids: CASSYRDRGWGTEAFF. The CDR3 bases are TGTGCCAGCAGTTACCGGGACAGGGGGTGGGGCACTGAAGCTTTCTTT.

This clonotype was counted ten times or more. CDR3 amino acids: CSAPMTGYYGYTF. DNA for the CDR3: TGCAGTGCTCCAATGACAGGGTACTATGGCTACACCTTC. This chain joins TRBV20-1 and TRBJ1-2; TRBD1 agrees at 7 bases. V trimming: 5 bases; J trimming: 3 bases; junction bases outside the gene matches: 6. Germline V gene lookup returns CDR1 DFQATT and CDR2 SNEGSKA (reference sequence). The CDR3 totals 13 residues.

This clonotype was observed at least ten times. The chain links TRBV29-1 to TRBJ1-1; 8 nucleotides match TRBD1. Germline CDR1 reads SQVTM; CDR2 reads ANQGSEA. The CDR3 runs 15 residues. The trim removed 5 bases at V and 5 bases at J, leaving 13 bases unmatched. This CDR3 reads CSVSGQGSPTTEAFF. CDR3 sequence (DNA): TGCAGCGTTAGTGGACAGGGATCCCCCACGACTGAAGCTTTCTTT. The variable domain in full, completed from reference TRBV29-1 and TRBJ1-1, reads SAVISQKPSRDICQRGTSLTIQCQVDSQVTMMFWYRQQPGQSLTLIATANQGSEATYESGFVIDKFPISRPNLTFSTLTVSNMSPEDSSIYLCSVSGQGSPTTEAFFGQGTRLTVV.

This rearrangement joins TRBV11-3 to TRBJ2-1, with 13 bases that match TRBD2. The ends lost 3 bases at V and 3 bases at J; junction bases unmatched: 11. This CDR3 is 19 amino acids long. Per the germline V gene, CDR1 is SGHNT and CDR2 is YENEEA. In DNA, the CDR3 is TGTGCCAGCAGCTTGGACTTATTTGGGACTAGCGGGGACTACAATGAGCAGTTCTTC. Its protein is CASSLDLFGTSGDYNEQFF. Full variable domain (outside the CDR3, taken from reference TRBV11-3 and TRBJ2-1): EAGVVQSPRYKIIEKKQPVAFWCNPISGHNTLYWYLQNLGQGPELLIRYENEEAVDDSQLPKDRFSAERLKGVDSTLKIQPAELGDSAVYLCASSLDLFGTSGDYNEQFFGPGTRLTVL.

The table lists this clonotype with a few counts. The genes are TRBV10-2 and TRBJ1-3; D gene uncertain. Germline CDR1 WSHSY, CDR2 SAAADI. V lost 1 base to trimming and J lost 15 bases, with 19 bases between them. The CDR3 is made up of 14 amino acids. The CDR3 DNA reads TGCGCCAGCAGTGAGTGGTCTAGCGGTTATCCAGAATATTTT. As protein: CASSEWSSGYPEYF.